This TCR beta chain stems from a study of T cell responses to AZD1222 COVID-19 vaccine. Study-level results: Reportedly, nearly half the spike-specific TCRs target unmutated variant regions. Following two doses of AZD1222, Spike-specific TCR breadth and depth rose.

Clones were read by immunoSEQ multiplex PCR, and TCRdb kept only the in-frame ones, dropping some. The sample contains fewer than 200,000 clones, under 95% of which appear only once. Concerning this clone itself: What it binds is unknown.

This TCR was sampled from an adult in good health. The sequencing here drew on peripheral blood, taken on day 0 of MenACWY control vaccination.

CDR3 amino acids: CSASAVAGSYNEQFF. CDR3 nucleotides: TGCAGTGCTAGTGCGGTAGCTGGATCCTACAATGAGCAGTTCTTC. V and J are TRBV20-1 and TRBJ2-1; D is uncertain. V shed 3 bases and J shed 1 base, with 13 bases lying between them. CDR3 length: 15 residues. The germline V gene encodes CDR1 DFQATT and CDR2 SNEGSKA (reference sequence).